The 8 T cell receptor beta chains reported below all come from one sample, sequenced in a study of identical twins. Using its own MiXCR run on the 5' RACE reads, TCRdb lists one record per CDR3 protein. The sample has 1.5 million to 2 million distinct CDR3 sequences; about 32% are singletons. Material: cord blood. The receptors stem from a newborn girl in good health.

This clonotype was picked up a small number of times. CDR3 in amino acids: CASSKGRAGVSYNEQFF. The CDR3 nucleotides read TGTGCCAGCAGCAAAGGTAGAGCGGGAGTGTCCTACAATGAGCAGTTCTTC. V is TRBV6-1 and J is TRBJ2-1; the match to TRBD2 covers 8 bases. The J segment lost 1 base and the V segment lost 6 bases, leaving 11 bases of the junction unmatched. This CDR3 is 17 amino acids long. Germline CDR1 reads MNHNS; CDR2 reads SASEGT.

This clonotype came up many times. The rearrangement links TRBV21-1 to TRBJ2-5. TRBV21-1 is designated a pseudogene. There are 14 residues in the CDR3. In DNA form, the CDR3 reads TGTGCCAGCAGCAAAGATAGGGTCCAAGAGACCCAGTACTTC. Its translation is CASSKDRVQETQYF.

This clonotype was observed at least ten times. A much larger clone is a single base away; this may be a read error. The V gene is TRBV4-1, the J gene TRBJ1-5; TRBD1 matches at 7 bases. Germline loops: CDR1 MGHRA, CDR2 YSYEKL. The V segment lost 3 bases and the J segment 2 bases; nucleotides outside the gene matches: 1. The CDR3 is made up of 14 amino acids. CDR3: CASSHGQGNQPQHF. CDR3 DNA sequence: TGCGCCAGCAGCCACGGACAGGGCAATCAGCCCCAGCATTTT.

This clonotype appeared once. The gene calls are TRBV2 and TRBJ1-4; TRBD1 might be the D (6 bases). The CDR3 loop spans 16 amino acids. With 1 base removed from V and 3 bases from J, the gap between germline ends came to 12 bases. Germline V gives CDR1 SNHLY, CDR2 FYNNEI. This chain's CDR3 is CASSEVLGAANEKLFF. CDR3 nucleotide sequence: TGTGCCAGCAGTGAAGTGCTGGGGGCGGCTAATGAAAAACTGTTTTTT.

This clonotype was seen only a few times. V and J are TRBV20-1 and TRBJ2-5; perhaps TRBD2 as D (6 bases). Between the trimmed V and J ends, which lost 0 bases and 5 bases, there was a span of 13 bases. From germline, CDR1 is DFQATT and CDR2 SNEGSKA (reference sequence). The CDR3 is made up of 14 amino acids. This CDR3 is CSARDAGGLETQYF. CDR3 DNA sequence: TGCAGTGCTAGAGATGCCGGAGGGCTTGAGACCCAGTACTTC.

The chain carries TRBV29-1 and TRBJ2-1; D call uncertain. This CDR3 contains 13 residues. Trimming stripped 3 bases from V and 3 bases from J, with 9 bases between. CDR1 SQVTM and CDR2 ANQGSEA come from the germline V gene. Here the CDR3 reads CSVDTDHYNEQFF. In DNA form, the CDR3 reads TGCAGCGTTGATACGGACCACTACAATGAGCAGTTCTTC.

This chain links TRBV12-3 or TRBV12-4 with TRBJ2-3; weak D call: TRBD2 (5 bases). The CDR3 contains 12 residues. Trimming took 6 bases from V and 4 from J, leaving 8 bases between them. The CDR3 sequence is CASRDSSDTQYF. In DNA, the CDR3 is TGTGCCAGCAGGGACTCTTCAGATACGCAGTATTTT.

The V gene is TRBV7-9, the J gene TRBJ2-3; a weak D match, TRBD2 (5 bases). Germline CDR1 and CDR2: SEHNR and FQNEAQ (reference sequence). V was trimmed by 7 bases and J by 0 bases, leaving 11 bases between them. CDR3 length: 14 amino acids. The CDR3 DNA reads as TGTGCCAGCATCGCGGGCCTAAGCACAGATACGCAGTATTTT. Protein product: CASIAGLSTDTQYF.